The T cell receptor beta chain described here comes from a study of OX40 agonist ivuxolimab in advanced cancers. Sequenced by immunoSEQ multiplex PCR; TCRdb stores in-frame clones only, minus some. The repertoire holds more than 65,000 clones, with approximately 89% as singletons. The receptor was derived from an adult with an advanced solid tumor such as melanoma, head and neck, liver or kidney cancer. The specimen comprised CD4+ or CD8+ T cells sorted from blood, sampled in a trial of the OX40 agonist ivuxolimab.

CDR3 protein: CASSDHEGRNYGYTF. CDR3 nucleotides: TGTGCCAGCAGCGATCATGAGGGGCGCAACTATGGCTACACCTTC. The rearrangement joins TRBV5-4 to TRBJ1-2, with D possibly being TRBD1 (5 bases). Germline V gene lookup returns CDR1 SGHNT and CDR2 YYREEE (reference sequence). V shed 4 bases and J shed 2 bases, with 15 bases lying between them. The CDR3 consists of 15 residues.